This TCR beta chain came from a study of CD8 T cells in Susac syndrome. Study-wide findings and caveats: By the study's own acknowledgment, its TCR sequencing and HLA analysis included relatively few individuals.

CD8+ and CD4+ blood T cells underwent TCR beta sequencing. TEMRA cells were enriched by FACS, while CD8+ and CD4+ T cells were obtained through a negative isolation that was performed magnetically. A word on this clonotype: Its target is not known.

The RNA input was roughly 0.45 to 1 ug, and it was reverse transcribed with random hexamers. Amplification of TCR beta CDR3 used immunoSEQ multiplex PCR across 54 Vbeta and 13 Jbeta. TCRdb independently ran MiXCR on the immunoSEQ multiplex PCR reads; one entry per CDR3 protein. Among 160,000 or so distinct CDR3 sequences listed, 90% to 95% were seen once. The source of this sequence is a human donor with multiple sclerosis. The sequenced sample consisted of CD8+ T cells from PBMCs.

CDR3 loop: CASSQTQGAYGYTF. Here the CDR3 DNA reads TGTGCCAGCAGCCAAACCCAGGGGGCTTATGGCTACACCTTC. The genes are TRBV7-9 and TRBJ1-2, with TRBD1 identical over 8 bases. Trimming took 5 bases from V and 5 from J; bases not matched to a gene: 7. Germline assignment: CDR1 SEHNR and CDR2 FQNEAQ (reference sequence). There are 14 residues in the CDR3. Based on the CDR3 plus reference TRBV7-9 and TRBJ1-2, the full variable domain is DTGVSQNPRHKITKRGQNVTFRCDPISEHNRLYWYRQTLGQGPEFLTYFQNEAQLEKSRLLSDRFSAERPKGSFSTLEIQRTEQGDSAMYLCASSQTQGAYGYTFGSGTRLTVV.